The 8 T cell receptor beta chains listed next were all sequenced from one sample in a study of T cells in Graves' hyperthyroidism and ophthalmopathy (dated by TCRdb to about 2019). Receptor libraries were prepared by multiplex PCR. The reads were generated on an Illumina HiSeq 2000. The TCR beta CDR3 regions were amplified from RNA transcripts. The TCR CDR3 was subjected to a first round of RT-PCR using the HTBI primer set and the Qiagen OneStep RT-PCR kit. TCRdb reran the public reads through fastp at Q25 and MiXCR, keeping productive beta chains. For every CDR3 protein sequence, its rows merge into one entry that carries the most common genes and DNA. The sample table lists approximately 330,000 distinct CDR3 sequences, roughly 15% of them with a count of one. In total, the top ten clones hold approximately 35% of the sample. What was sequenced was blood. Receptors were obtained from a woman aged 40 to 55 with Graves' ophthalmopathy.

This clonotype was recorded a few times. This chain connects TRBV19 to TRBJ1-4, with 8 bases aligning to TRBD1. Looked up from germline, CDR1 is LNHDA and CDR2 is SQIVND (reference sequence). V was clipped by 3 bases and J by 5 bases; unmatched bases: 11. The CDR3 has 17 residues. In DNA, the CDR3 is TGTGCCAGTAGTATCCTGGACAGGGCGGAAGTCAATGAAAAACTGTTTTTT. It encodes CASSILDRAEVNEKLFF.

The chain carries TRBV20-1 and TRBJ2-4, with 10 bases fitting TRBD2. J lost 7 bases, V lost 8 bases, and 11 bases had no gene match. The length of the CDR3 is 14 residues. Germline V CDR1 and CDR2: DFQATT, SNEGSKA (reference sequence). CDR3 sequence reads: CSLRKAGGPNIQYF. The DNA for the CDR3 is TGCAGTTTACGCAAAGCGGGGGGGCCGAACATTCAGTACTTC.

In its sample, this clonotype was seen a few times. The V gene is TRBV27, the J gene TRBJ2-7; 10 bases are a match to TRBD2. The CDR3 runs 17 residues. CDR1 MNHEY and CDR2 SMNVEV come from the germline V gene (reference sequence). V trimming: 2 bases; J trimming: 0 bases; junction bases outside the gene matches: 7. The DNA of the CDR3 is TGTGCCAGCAGTTTAAAATTCCTAGCGGGAGTCTCCTACGAGCAGTACTTC. Its protein product is CASSLKFLAGVSYEQYF.

This clonotype has ten or more counts. The chain is built from TRBV6-1 and TRBJ1-6; 11 bases are shared with TRBD1. The CDR3 has 15 amino acids. The germline CDR1 and CDR2 sequences are MNHNS and SASEGT. The J segment lost 6 bases and the V segment lost 4 bases, leaving 2 bases of the junction unmatched. The CDR3 sequence: CASSADRGPNSPLHF. The DNA of the CDR3 is TGTGCCAGCAGTGCGGACAGGGGGCCTAATTCACCCCTCCACTTT.

This chain uses TRBV20-1 with TRBJ2-2; D is uncertain. This CDR3 is 16 amino acids long. Germline CDR1 DFQATT, CDR2 SNEGSKA (reference sequence). V was pared by 1 base and J by 0 bases, with 12 bases between. In DNA form, the CDR3 reads TGCAGTGCTAGAGTGCGGAAAGCCTCGAACACCGGGGAGCTGTTTTTT. Translation gives CSARVRKASNTGELFF.

This clonotype came up a few times. This rearrangement joins TRBV20-1 to TRBJ2-3; TRBD1 agrees at 8 bases. V shed 6 bases, J shed 0 bases, and the junction held 5 bases outside the gene matches. Germline CDR1 and CDR2: DFQATT and SNEGSKA (reference sequence). CDR3 length equals 14 residues. CDR3 sequence: CSATRGLSTDTQYF. As DNA, the CDR3 is TGCAGTGCGACCAGGGGGCTAAGCACAGATACGCAGTATTTT.

The V and J genes are TRBV11-2 and TRBJ2-5; D might be TRBD2 (5 bases). The V end lost 3 bases, the J end lost 5 bases, and 19 bases lay between the germline ends. The CDR3 totals 16 residues. CDR1 and CDR2 from the germline V gene are SGHAT and FQNNGV. This CDR3 reads CASSLRAVGIGETQYF. The CDR3, as DNA: TGTGCCAGCAGCTTGAGGGCCGTGGGGATAGGCGAGACCCAGTACTTC.

This clonotype was seen at least ten times. This chain joins TRBV28 and TRBJ2-1; either TRBD1 or TRBD2 may supply D (5 bases each). The V and J ends lost 6 bases and 2 bases respectively, with 26 bases between them. CDR3 size: 19 residues. Germline V gene lookup returns CDR1 MDHEN and CDR2 SYDVKM. CDR3 amino acids: CASSPSFGSRGDPYNEQFF. Written as DNA, the CDR3 is TGTGCCAGCAGCCCTTCCTTTGGCTCTAGAGGGGACCCCTACAATGAGCAGTTCTTC. Together with reference TRBV28 and TRBJ2-1, the CDR3 gives the full variable domain: DVKVTQSSRYLVKRTGEKVFLECVQDMDHENMFWYRQDPGLGLRLIYFSYDVKMKEKGDIPEGYSVSREKKERFSLILESASTNQTSMYLCASSPSFGSRGDPYNEQFFGPGTRLTVL.